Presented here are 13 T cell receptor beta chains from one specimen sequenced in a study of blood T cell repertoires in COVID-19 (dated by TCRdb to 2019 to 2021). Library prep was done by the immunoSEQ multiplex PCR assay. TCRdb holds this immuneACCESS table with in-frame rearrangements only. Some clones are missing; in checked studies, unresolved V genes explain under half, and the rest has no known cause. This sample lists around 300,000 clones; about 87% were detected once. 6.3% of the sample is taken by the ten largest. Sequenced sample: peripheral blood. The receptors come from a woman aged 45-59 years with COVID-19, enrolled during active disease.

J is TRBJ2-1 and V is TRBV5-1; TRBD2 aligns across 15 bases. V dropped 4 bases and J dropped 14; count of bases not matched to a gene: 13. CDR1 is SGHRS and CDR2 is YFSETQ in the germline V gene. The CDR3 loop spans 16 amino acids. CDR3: CASSPGTSGRLQGEFF. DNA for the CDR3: TGCGCCAGCAGCCCCGGGACTAGCGGGAGGTTGCAGGGCGAGTTCTTC.

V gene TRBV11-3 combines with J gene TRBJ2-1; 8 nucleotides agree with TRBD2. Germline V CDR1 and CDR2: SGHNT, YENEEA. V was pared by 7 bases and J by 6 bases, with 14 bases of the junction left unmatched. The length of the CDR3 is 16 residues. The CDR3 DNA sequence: TGTGCCAGCAACGGCAACCCCCAGCGGGGGAGCAATGAGCAGTTCTTC. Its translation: CASNGNPQRGSNEQFF.

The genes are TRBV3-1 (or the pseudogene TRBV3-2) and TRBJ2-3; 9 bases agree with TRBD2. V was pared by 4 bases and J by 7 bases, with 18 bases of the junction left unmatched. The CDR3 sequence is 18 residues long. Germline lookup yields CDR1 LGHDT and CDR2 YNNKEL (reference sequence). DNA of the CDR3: TGTGCCAGCAGCCCCGGGAGGAGAGGTAGCGGGAGCACCAATACGCAGTATTTT. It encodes CASSPGRRGSGSTNTQYF.

DNA for the CDR3: TGTGCCAGCAGCTTGTACTATAGCGGGAGGTCTCCCAATGAGCAGTTCTTC. The encoded protein is CASSLYYSGRSPNEQFF. J is TRBJ2-1 and V is TRBV5-8; 10 nucleotides agree with TRBD2. Trimming at V came to 1 base and at J to 6 bases, leaving 10 bases not matched to a gene. Germline CDR1 is SGHTS and CDR2 is YDEGEE. The CDR3 covers 17 residues. Variable domain in full (rest from reference TRBV5-8 and TRBJ2-1): EAGVTQSPTHLIKTRGQQATLRCSPISGHTSVYWYQQALGLGLQFLLWYDEGEERNRGNFPPRFSGRQFPNYSSELNVNALELEDSALYLCASSLYYSGRSPNEQFFGPGTRLTVL.

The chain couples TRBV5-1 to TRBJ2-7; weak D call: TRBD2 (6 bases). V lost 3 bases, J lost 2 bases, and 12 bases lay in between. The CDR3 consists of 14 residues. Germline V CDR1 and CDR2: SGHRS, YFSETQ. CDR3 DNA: TGCGCCAGCAGCTGGCGGGACGGAACCTACGAGCAGTACTTC. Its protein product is CASSWRDGTYEQYF.

The CDR3 region is CASSPRTGGYEQYF. CDR3 nucleotides: TGCGCCAGCAGCCCTCGGACAGGGGGCTACGAGCAGTACTTC. This rearrangement joins TRBV4-1 to TRBJ2-7; 10 bases are shared with TRBD1. There are 14 residues in the CDR3. With 4 bases clipped from V and 3 bases from J, the junction kept 3 bases outside the gene matches. The V gene's germline CDR1 is MGHRA and CDR2 YSYEKL.

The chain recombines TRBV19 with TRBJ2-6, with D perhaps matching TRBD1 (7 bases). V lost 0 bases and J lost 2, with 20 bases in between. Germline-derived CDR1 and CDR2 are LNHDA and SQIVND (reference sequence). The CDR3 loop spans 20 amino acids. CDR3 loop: CASSIEVWRGRNPGANVLTF. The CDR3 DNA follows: TGTGCCAGTAGTATAGAAGTTTGGAGGGGGCGGAATCCTGGGGCCAACGTCCTGACTTTC.

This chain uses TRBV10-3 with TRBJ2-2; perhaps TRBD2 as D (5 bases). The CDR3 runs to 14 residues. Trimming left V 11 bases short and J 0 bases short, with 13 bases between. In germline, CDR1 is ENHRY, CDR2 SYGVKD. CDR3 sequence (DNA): TGTGCCTTAAGGGCGGGTGCGAACACCGGGGAGCTGTTTTTT. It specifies CALRAGANTGELFF.

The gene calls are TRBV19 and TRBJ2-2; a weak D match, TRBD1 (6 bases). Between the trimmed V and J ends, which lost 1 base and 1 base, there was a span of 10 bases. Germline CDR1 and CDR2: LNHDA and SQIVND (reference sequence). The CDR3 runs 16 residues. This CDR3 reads CASSIVGQLNTGELFF. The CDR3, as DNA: TGTGCCAGTAGTATAGTAGGACAGTTGAACACCGGGGAGCTGTTTTTT. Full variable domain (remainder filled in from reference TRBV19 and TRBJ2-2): DGGITQSPKYLFRKEGQNVTLSCEQNLNHDAMYWYRQDPGQGLRLIYYSQIVNDFQKGDIAEGYSVSREKKESFPLTVTSAQKNPTAFYLCASSIVGQLNTGELFFGEGSRLTVL.

The CDR3 is CASSWGTGDTYNEQFF. The CDR3 DNA reads as TGCGCCAGCAGCTGGGGGACAGGGGACACCTACAATGAGCAGTTCTTC. The chain couples TRBV5-1 to TRBJ2-1; TRBD1 agrees at 10 bases. This CDR3 comprises 16 residues. Trimming took 3 bases from V and 2 from J; bases not matched to a gene: 5. Germline CDR1 SGHRS, CDR2 YFSETQ. The full variable domain, its missing parts supplied by reference TRBV5-1 and TRBJ2-1, is KAGVTQTPRYLIKTRGQQVTLSCSPISGHRSVSWYQQTPGQGLQFLFEYFSETQRNKGNFPGRFSGRQFSNSRSEMNVSTLELGDSALYLCASSWGTGDTYNEQFFGPGTRLTVL.

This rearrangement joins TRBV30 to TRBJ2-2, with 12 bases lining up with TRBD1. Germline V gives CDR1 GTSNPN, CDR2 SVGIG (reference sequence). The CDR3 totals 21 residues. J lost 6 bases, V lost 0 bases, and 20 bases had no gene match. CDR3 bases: TGTGCCTGGAGTGTACTTTCGGGGACAGGGGGCCCGGGTAGATCCGCCGGGGAGCTGTTTTTT. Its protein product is CAWSVLSGTGGPGRSAGELFF.

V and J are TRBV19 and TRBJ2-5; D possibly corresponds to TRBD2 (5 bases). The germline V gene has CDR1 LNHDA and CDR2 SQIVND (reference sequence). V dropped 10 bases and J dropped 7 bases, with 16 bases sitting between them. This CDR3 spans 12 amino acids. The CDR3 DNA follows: TGTGCCACCGAGAGGGTCCCGGGGACCCAGTACTTC. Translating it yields CATERVPGTQYF.

The CDR3 loop reads CAWSGGTGKFSGNTIYF. CDR3 in DNA: TGTGCCTGGAGTGGAGGGACAGGAAAATTCTCTGGAAACACCATATATTTT. The chain uses TRBV30 and TRBJ1-3; 8 bases align to TRBD1. Germline V gene lookup returns CDR1 GTSNPN and CDR2 SVGIG (reference sequence). The J segment lost 0 bases and the V segment lost 1 base, leaving 8 bases of the junction unmatched. This CDR3 is 17 amino acids long.